These T cell receptor beta chains were read from a single sample in a study of blood T cell repertoires in COVID-19. Sequenced by immunoSEQ multiplex PCR; TCRdb stores in-frame clones only, minus some. The profile shows 130,000 or so clones, roughly four fifths of them singletons. Sequencing was done on a sample of PBMCs or T cells enriched from blood (not recorded which). These receptor sequences come from a woman aged 45-60 years with acute COVID-19. CDR3s include the opening cysteine and the closing phenylalanine or tryptophan.

17,TRBV28,TRBJ2-2,CASTSGAGTINTGELFF
16,TRBV24-1,TRBJ2-1,CATDREGIASYNEQFF
15,TRBV27,TRBJ1-2,CASSFLGRRDYGYTF
15,TRBV19,TRBJ1-2,CASSSPGTSLVGYTF
15,TRBV3-1/TRBV3-2,TRBJ2-1,CASSQGLASHNEQFF
15,TRBV5-6,TRBJ2-3,CASSLSRRIRDTQYF
14,TRBV9,TRBJ1-1,CASSPDGMNTEAFF
15,TRBV19,TRBJ2-3,CASRRQGYGTDTQYF
14,TRBV10-2,TRBJ2-1,CASRTGTEYNEQFF
12,TRBV2,TRBJ1-2,CASGASVYGYTF
14,TRBV28,TRBJ1-1,CASSLVRGRTEAFF
15,TRBV2,TRBJ1-2,CASRGDGTGGYGYTF
16,TRBV5-1,TRBJ2-7,CASSYGETGLAYEQYF
17,TRBV5-1,TRBJ2-7,CASSNREGGRSFLEQYF
16,TRBV4-1,TRBJ2-1,CASSQVSGTSYNEQFF
14,TRBV5-1,TRBJ2-2,CASSDRQVTGELFF
15,TRBV4-2,TRBJ1-3,CASSQEDSLGNTIYF
16,TRBV7-8,TRBJ2-1,CASSLVRALRWDEQFF
15,TRBV7-2,TRBJ2-1,CAITGVPPLGNEQFF
16,TRBV11-2,TRBJ1-2,CASSLGPRTASYGYTF
14,TRBV6-1,TRBJ1-2,CASSEETASYGYTF
13,TRBV7-9,TRBJ1-1,CASSLRGGTEAFF
14,TRBV29-1,TRBJ2-1,CSVARLAEYNEQFF
16,TRBV29-1,TRBJ2-1,CSAVGTSGAKYNEQFF
13,TRBV20-1,TRBJ2-1,CSASLPSWNEQFF
15,TRBV27,TRBJ1-6,CASSVSQGIGSPLHF
12,TRBV18,TRBJ2-1,CASSSGQGEQFF
12,TRBV19,TRBJ2-1,CASSPHRGEQFF
13,TRBV30,TRBJ1-1,CAWSGDRGQEAFF